This record covers a single TCR beta chain. Its antigen is undetermined. Here immunoSEQ multiplex PCR was the method, and the copy in TCRdb shows in-frame clones only, minus some. The sample gives tens of thousands of clones, 88% of which show up once; more than 4.5% is in the top ten. This entry belongs to a study of T cell responses to AZD1222 COVID-19 vaccine. Study outcomes and limitations: White British ancestry dominated among donors, who included more females, and clonal diversity was possibly underestimated. Baseline seropositives among AZD1222 recipients totaled only six.

Per the germline V gene, CDR1 is LGHDT and CDR2 is YNNKEL (reference sequence). The CDR3 loop spans 14 amino acids. Trimming removed 3 bases from V and 7 bases from J, with 12 bases in between. The specimen comprised peripheral blood, sampled on day 0 of MenACWY control vaccination. The receptor was isolated from an adult in good health. This rearrangement joins TRBV3-1 (or the pseudogene TRBV3-2) to TRBJ2-2, with D possibly matching TRBD2 (6 bases). The CDR3 nucleotides read TGTGCCAGCAGCCATACGGGGGAAGGCGGGGAGCTGTTTTTT. Encoded protein: CASSHTGEGGELFF.